The 17 T cell receptor beta chains below were found in one sample sequenced in a study of blood T cell repertoires in COVID-19. TCRdb's table, derived via immunoSEQ multiplex PCR, lists solely in-frame clones and lacks some. The sample consists of around 250,000 clones, 83% of them appearing once. Sample: peripheral blood. Every receptor here comes from a man in his 60s who had recovered from COVID-19.

The chain joins TRBV3-1 (or the pseudogene TRBV3-2) to TRBJ2-5; 9 positions match TRBD2. Germline trimming cut 4 bases from V and 2 bases from J; bases unmatched to any gene: 8. CDR3 length: 16 residues. The V gene's germline CDR1 is LGHDT and CDR2 YNNKEL (reference sequence). The CDR3 DNA is TGTGCCAGCAGCCCGTACGCTGCGGGGGGGCAAGAGACCCAGTACTTC. This codes for CASSPYAAGGQETQYF.

The chain links TRBV5-1 to TRBJ2-5; TRBD2 matches 8 bases. The germline CDR1 and CDR2 sequences are SGHRS and YFSETQ. Trimming cost V 0 bases and J 4 bases; bases outside gene matches: 8. This CDR3 region has 16 residues. CDR3 DNA: TGCGCCAGCAGCTTGGCCGTCGGGGGGGCCGGAGAGACCCAGTACTTC. It encodes CASSLAVGGAGETQYF. Full variable domain (remainder filled in from reference TRBV5-1 and TRBJ2-5): KAGVTQTPRYLIKTRGQQVTLSCSPISGHRSVSWYQQTPGQGLQFLFEYFSETQRNKGNFPGRFSGRQFSNSRSEMNVSTLELGDSALYLCASSLAVGGAGETQYFGPGTRLLVL.

The chain carries TRBV13 and TRBJ2-2; tentative D call: TRBD1 (6 bases). The CDR3 loop spans 13 amino acids. Trimming left V 5 bases short and J 7 bases short, with 11 bases between. CDR1 and CDR2 from the germline V gene are PRHDT and FYEKMQ (reference sequence). The CDR3 region is CASSQGTIGELFF. DNA of the CDR3: TGTGCCAGCAGCCAGGGGACCATCGGGGAGCTGTTTTTT.

This rearrangement joins TRBV10-2 to TRBJ1-3, with TRBD1 matching over 10 bases. CDR3 length: 15 amino acids. Trimming took 6 bases from V and 1 from J; bases not matched to a gene: 3. The germline V gene has CDR1 WSHSY and CDR2 SAAADI. CDR3 residues: CASREGQGSGNTIYF. In nucleotides, the CDR3 is TGCGCCAGCAGGGAGGGACAGGGGTCTGGAAACACCATATATTTT.

The genes are TRBV18 and TRBJ2-3; 7 bases agree with TRBD2. The CDR3 covers 16 residues. J was trimmed by 2 bases and V by 4 bases; bases with no gene match: 9. Germline V CDR1 and CDR2: KGHSH, LQKENI. CDR3 protein: CASSRAGTILTDTQYF. The CDR3 nucleotides are TGTGCCAGCTCACGTGCCGGGACTATACTCACAGATACGCAGTATTTT.

The genes are TRBV30 and TRBJ2-2; 8 positions agree with TRBD1. Germline V gives CDR1 GTSNPN, CDR2 SVGIG (reference sequence). The CDR3 contains 13 residues. V was pared by 2 bases and J by 7 bases, with 3 bases of the junction left unmatched. The CDR3 protein is CAWSRTGIGELFF. Written as DNA, the CDR3 is TGTGCCTGGAGTAGGACAGGGATCGGGGAGCTGTTTTTT.

The chain couples TRBV2 to TRBJ2-3; TRBD2 matches 15 bases. The CDR3 consists of 18 residues. Germline V lookup: CDR1 SNHLY, CDR2 FYNNEI. V shed 5 bases, J shed 2 bases, and the junction held 8 bases outside the gene matches. The CDR3 here is CASSLGLAGGPFTDTQYF. Written as DNA, the CDR3 is TGTGCCAGCAGTCTCGGACTAGCGGGAGGGCCATTCACAGATACGCAGTATTTT.

V usage is TRBV5-1 and J usage is TRBJ2-1, with 12 positions matching TRBD2. V was clipped by 4 bases and J by 4 bases; unmatched bases: 3. Germline V gives CDR1 SGHRS, CDR2 YFSETQ. CDR3 size: 15 residues. This chain's CDR3 is CASSPGLAGYNEQFF. The DNA of the CDR3 is TGCGCCAGCAGCCCAGGACTAGCGGGATACAATGAGCAGTTCTTC.

A few counts support this clone. The chain couples TRBV27 to TRBJ1-5, with D possibly TRBD1 on 6 matching bases. Germline V lookup: CDR1 MNHEY, CDR2 SMNVEV (reference sequence). There are 14 residues in the CDR3. Trimming stripped 5 bases from V and 2 bases from J, with 10 bases between. The CDR3: CASSVQGRNQPQHF. The CDR3 nucleotides read TGTGCCAGCAGTGTACAGGGACGCAATCAGCCCCAGCATTTT.

This chain joins TRBV12-3 or TRBV12-4 and TRBJ1-1, with D unresolved. V was shortened by 5 bases and J by 10 bases, with 14 bases between the two germline ends. CDR3 length: 12 residues. CDR3 nucleotide sequence: TGTGCCAGCAGTGAAGATACCTATCGAGCTTTCTTT. It codes for CASSEDTYRAFF.

The chain has TRBV19 and TRBJ2-3; TRBD2 might be the D (5 bases). Germline CDR1 is LNHDA and CDR2 is SQIVND (reference sequence). V gave up 3 bases and J gave up 5 bases, with 12 bases separating them. The CDR3 sequence is 14 residues long. The CDR3 DNA reads as TGTGCCAGTAGTATTGGTCCAGGAGGAGATACGCAGTATTTT. Amino acid sequence: CASSIGPGGDTQYF. The full variable domain, rest sourced from reference TRBV19 and TRBJ2-3, is DGGITQSPKYLFRKEGQNVTLSCEQNLNHDAMYWYRQDPGQGLRLIYYSQIVNDFQKGDIAEGYSVSREKKESFPLTVTSAQKNPTAFYLCASSIGPGGDTQYFGPGTRLTVL.

The V call is TRBV3-1 (or the pseudogene TRBV3-2), the J call TRBJ2-1; 7 bases fit TRBD1. V shed 5 bases and J 12 bases; nucleotides not matched to a gene: 13. The CDR3 spans 14 residues. Germline lookup yields CDR1 LGHDT and CDR2 YNNKEL (reference sequence). The CDR3: CASSVGGAKGGQFF. The CDR3, as DNA: TGTGCCAGCAGCGTAGGGGGCGCGAAAGGTGGGCAGTTCTTC.

The chain links TRBV19 to TRBJ1-5; D gene uncertain. CDR1 and CDR2 from the germline V gene are LNHDA and SQIVND (reference sequence). V dropped 0 bases and J dropped 1 base, with 13 bases sitting between them. The CDR3 loop spans 17 amino acids. The CDR3 region has the DNA TGTGCCAGTAGTATAGATCGAAGGACGGGGAGCAATCAGCCCCAGCATTTT. The encoded protein is CASSIDRRTGSNQPQHF.

The chain employs TRBV19 and TRBJ2-3, with TRBD2 as a possible D gene (5 bases). V was shortened by 2 bases and J by 0 bases, with 12 bases between the two germline ends. This CDR3 contains 16 residues. Germline loops: CDR1 LNHDA, CDR2 SQIVND (reference sequence). The CDR3 nucleotides read TGTGCCAGTAGTATAACCCTAGCCTTTAGCACAGATACGCAGTATTTT. This codes for CASSITLAFSTDTQYF.

The chain uses TRBV18 and TRBJ1-1; D may be TRBD1 (6 bases). The germline V gene encodes CDR1 KGHSH and CDR2 LQKENI. The CDR3 contains 14 residues. Deletions cut 1 base from V and 5 bases from J, with 11 bases between. CDR3 in amino acids: CASSPRQDFTEAFF. CDR3 coding DNA: TGTGCCAGCTCACCACGACAGGACTTTACTGAAGCTTTCTTT.

The rearrangement joins TRBV3-1 (or the pseudogene TRBV3-2) to TRBJ1-3; tentative D call: TRBD1 (5 bases). Germline V gene lookup returns CDR1 LGHDT and CDR2 YNNKEL (reference sequence). The V and J ends lost 6 bases and 4 bases respectively, with 10 bases between them. The CDR3 loop spans 13 amino acids. The CDR3 reads CASSQNRGNTIYF. The CDR3 DNA follows: TGTGCCAGCAGTCAAAACAGGGGAAACACCATATATTTT.

The genes are TRBV5-1 and TRBJ2-5, with D possibly TRBD1 on 6 matching bases. This CDR3 region has 14 residues. V gave up 4 bases and J gave up 2 bases, with 12 bases separating them. Germline values: CDR1 SGHRS, CDR2 YFSETQ. The CDR3 region is CASSLQGPQETQYF. The CDR3 DNA sequence: TGCGCCAGCAGCCTACAGGGCCCTCAAGAGACCCAGTACTTC.